This paragraph reports one T cell receptor beta chain. The data derive from a study of cytotoxic CD8 clonotypes in ibrutinib-treated CLL. Looking at the study overall: Average yields of 255,043 productive templates and 80,000 to 100,000 productive rearrangements characterized the samples.

Sequencing used immunoSEQ multiplex PCR; TCRdb keeps in-frame clones, though not all of them. Of about 200,000 clones detected, 70% appear once; the ten largest clones hold 5.9%. J was trimmed by 7 bases and V by 3 bases; bases with no gene match: 8. Germline V gene data show CDR1 as SGDLS and CDR2 as YYNGEE. The CDR3 sequence is 16 residues long. Here the sequenced sample was PBMCs, taken after 12 months of ibrutinib treatment. This sequence joins TRBV9 and TRBJ1-6; 9 nucleotides align to TRBD1. The receptor was isolated from a human donor with chronic lymphocytic leukemia. In DNA form, the CDR3 reads TGTGCCAGCAGCGCGGGACAGGGCACGGAGAATTCACCCCTCCACTTT. The encoded protein is CASSAGQGTENSPLHF.